This TCR beta chain originates from a study of blood T cell repertoires in COVID-19. Looking at the study overall: PBMCs, B-cell-depleted T cells, or T cells were the source of the cDNA or gDNA that made up the material.

CDR1 is SGHTA, CDR2 FQGNSA, per germline. The CDR3 extends over 11 amino acids. Method: immunoSEQ multiplex PCR; TCRdb's copy keeps in-frame clones and lacks some. Here the sample spans 52,000 or so clones, approximately 82% being singletons. Concerning this clone: The junction departs from germline at one end; a sequencing error may be responsible.

This chain joins TRBV7-2 and TRBJ1-1; D ambiguous. This receptor was identified in a human donor in a cohort sampled during active COVID-19. The material sequenced was peripheral blood. CDR3 loop: CARRWRAEAFF. In DNA, the CDR3 is TGTGCCCGCAGGTGGAGGGCTGAAGCTTTCTTT.